The clone carrying this TCR beta chain occurred once. This entry is derived from a study of glioma-infiltrating T cells after dendritic cell vaccination. The wider study: Between the early 2000s and the early 2010s, patients got autologous tumor lysate-pulsed dendritic cell vaccines. Monocyte-derived dendritic cells, cultured approximately 7 days with IL-4 and GM-CSF, were pulsed with autologous tumor lysate.

The table came from immunoSEQ multiplex PCR; TCRdb's copy has only in-frame clones and leaves some out. Of about 64,000 clones detected, 82% appear once; the ten largest clones hold 7% to 10%. The origin of this receptor is a human donor with glioblastoma. This specimen consisted of blood, obtained before dendritic cell vaccination.

CDR3 in DNA: TGTGCCAGCTGGGGGAGGGGGAATGGCTACACCTTC. Translating gives CASWGRGNGYTF. The V gene is TRBV25-1, the J gene TRBJ1-2; tentative D call: TRBD1 (6 bases). The CDR3 extends over 12 amino acids. V lost 8 bases and J 6 bases, leaving 13 bases between the germline ends. From germline, CDR1 is MGHDK and CDR2 SYGVNS.